Listed below are T cell receptor beta chains from one sample, sequenced in a study of identical twins. TCRdb independently ran MiXCR on the 5' RACE reads; one entry per CDR3 protein. Here the sample spans fewer than 800,000 distinct CDR3 sequences, around 7.4% being singletons. These data also formed part of another study, on yellow fever vaccine responses in identical twins.

The sequencing input was PBMCs. All receptors derive from a woman between 18 and 30 years old in good health. The CDR3 runs from the conserved cysteine through the conserved F or W. A D gene is named only where the DNA matches it firmly. A row's size may be missing; if present it is once, few, many or a size class.

TRBJ2-3	NA	14	many	TRBV12-3/TRBV12-4	TGTGCCAGCAGTTTTGTCCCCTCCACAGATACGCAGTATTTT	CASSFVPSTDTQYF
TRBJ2-1	NA	18	many	TRBV7-6	TGTGCCAGCAGCCCCACGGAGGCGGATGAAAGCTCCTACAATGAGCAGTTCTTC	CASSPTEADESSYNEQFF
TRBJ2-1	TRBD2	15	NA	TRBV2	TGTGCCAGGCGAAGCGGGAAGCAGTGGGACAATGAGCAGTTCTTC	CARRSGKQWDNEQFF
TRBJ2-1	TRBD2	16	few	TRBV6-1	TGTGCCAGCAGTCGAATACTAGCGGGAGGTTACAATGAGCAGTTCTTC	CASSRILAGGYNEQFF
TRBJ1-2	NA	13	many	TRBV7-2	TGTGCCAGCAGCTTAGGGACCGCCTATGGCTACACCTTC	CASSLGTAYGYTF
TRBJ1-4	TRBD1	14	many	TRBV12-3/TRBV12-4	TGTGCCAGCAGTTTGTCGGGACAGGGGATGAAACTGTTTTTT	CASSLSGQGMKLFF
TRBJ2-7	TRBD2	12	few	TRBV20-1	TGCAGTGCTGGGGGGGAACTTCTGGAGCAGTACTTC	CSAGGELLEQYF
TRBJ1-5	NA	13	many	TRBV2	TGTGCCAGCAGTGATTTTGCCCAGCAGCCCCAGCATTTT	CASSDFAQQPQHF
TRBJ2-1	NA	15	NA	TRBV3-1	TGTGCCAGCAGCCGTCCTAGTAGCTCCTACAATGAGCAGTTCTTC	CASSRPSSSYNEQFF
TRBJ2-1	TRBD2	14	many	TRBV24-1	TGTGCCACCACCTCGGGGACTAGCCGTGGTGAGCAGTTCTTC	CATTSGTSRGEQFF
TRBJ2-1	NA	15	few	TRBV20-1	TGCAGTGCTAGAGATCTGGTTGGCTACTGGGATGAGCAGTTCTTC	CSARDLVGYWDEQFF
TRBJ2-1	TRBD2	16	few	TRBV6-2/TRBV6-3	TGTGCCAGCAGTTACTCCGGGACTAGCGGACACAATGAGCAGTTCTTC	CASSYSGTSGHNEQFF
TRBJ1-1	NA	13	NA	TRBV20-1	TGCAGTGCCCGACCCTGGGTTGGCACTGAAGCTTTCTTT	CSARPWVGTEAFF
TRBJ2-4	TRBD2	17	many	TRBV28	TGTGCCAGCAGCCCGAGAGAGGGACTAATAGCCAAAAACATTCAGTACTTC	CASSPREGLIAKNIQYF
TRBJ2-1	NA	15	NA	TRBV7-9	TGTGCCAGCAGCCCACTAGGTAATACGGGCGATGAGCAGTTCTTC	CASSPLGNTGDEQFF
TRBJ2-5	TRBD2	14	NA	TRBV5-5	TGTGCCAGCAGAACCGGGACTAACCAAGAGACCCAGTACTTC	CASRTGTNQETQYF
TRBJ2-1	NA	13	few	TRBV6-2/TRBV6-3	TGTGCCAGCAGGCAGGACGGTTACAATGAGCAGTTCTTC	CASRQDGYNEQFF
TRBJ2-1	NA	12	many	TRBV19	TGTGCCAGTAGTATACTAAAGAATGAGCAGTTCTTC	CASSILKNEQFF
TRBJ2-2	TRBD1	15	many	TRBV6-5	TGTGCCAGCAGTTACTCGGGACAGGGGGCCGGGGAGCTGTTTTTT	CASSYSGQGAGELFF
TRBJ2-3	NA	18	few	TRBV28	TGTGCCAGCAGTTTAGGCCACACACAGTTTCCCAGCACAGATACGCAGTATTTT	CASSLGHTQFPSTDTQYF
TRBJ2-1	NA	14	NA	TRBV20-1	TGCAGTGCTAGTCTCGCGGGGCGGAACAATGAGCAGTTCTTC	CSASLAGRNNEQFF
TRBJ1-5	NA	18	many	TRBV10-2	TGCGCCAGCAGTGAGTCAACCGGAAGGGCTAATAGCAATCAGCCCCAGCATTTT	CASSESTGRANSNQPQHF
TRBJ1-2	NA	12	NA	TRBV7-9	TGTGCCAGCGGAGGGGGGGTTTATGGCTACACCTTC	CASGGGVYGYTF
TRBJ2-7	TRBD2	14	few	TRBV20-1	TGCAGTGCTAGCCCCGGGACTAGCGGGAACGAGCAGTACTTC	CSASPGTSGNEQYF
TRBJ1-2	NA	14	few	TRBV6-4	TGTGCCAGCAGTGACCCCCAGGAGTCCGGGGGCTACACCTTC	CASSDPQESGGYTF
TRBJ1-2	NA	13	many	TRBV28	TGTGCCAGCAACCTGGGACCCCGTGAAGGCTACACCTTC	CASNLGPREGYTF
TRBJ2-3	TRBD2	21	many	TRBV14	TGTGCCAGCAGCCACTGGACTAGCGGGAGGGAGTACCAGGGAGGCACAGATACGCAGTATTTT	CASSHWTSGREYQGGTDTQYF
TRBJ2-3	NA	15	many	TRBV25-1	TGTGCCAGCAGTGGGCTAGGGATGGGAACAGATACGCAGTATTTT	CASSGLGMGTDTQYF
TRBJ2-5	TRBD2	18	few	TRBV5-6	TGTGCCAGCAGCTCTTCGGGACTAGCGGGAAGAATGGAAGAGACCCAGTACTTC	CASSSSGLAGRMEETQYF
TRBJ2-5	TRBD1	17	few	TRBV11-2	TGTGCCAGCAGCTTAGCCCGGGGACAGGAACCTAGGGAGACCCAGTACTTC	CASSLARGQEPRETQYF